The entry that follows covers one T cell receptor (beta chain) sequence. The specificity of this receptor is unknown. No base quality information exists; no much larger clone differs at one position. No immune events, such as infections, were documented for the healthy donors during the collection period. To calibrate time-dependent variance in a beta-binomial model of T-cell clone differential abundance, blood repertoires from healthy donors were used as a training cohort. There were some ten healthy donors in the training cohort, of whom 3 were female and 7 were male. On average the donors were approximately 43 years old, and their ages spanned about 29 to 65 years. Whole blood from each healthy donor was obtained from a commercial supplier and was collected at three time points around 2 weeks apart. For immunosequencing, genomic DNA was extracted from whole blood that had not been sorted. The immunoSEQ Assay, which relies on bias-controlled multiplex PCR amplification of genomic DNA, was used to profile TCRbeta CDR3 regions. As for the original processing: The absolute abundance of each unique TCRbeta CDR3 region was quantified after sequences were collapsed and filtered. Differential abundance was tested with a binomial (Fisher-equivalent) model and with a beta-binomial model adding time-dependent variance fitted from healthy donors. Any clone with fewer than 5 combined templates was excluded, and a clone was called differentially abundant if its Benjamini-Hochberg FDR was below 0.01. Beta-binomial variance was modeled as a function of total template count across the two samples using the form v = (b*log(k)+a)^2. In its TCRdb copy, this immuneACCESS table keeps in-frame sequences only and misses some clones. Where compared with another copy, unresolved V genes explain less than half of these, and the others have no known cause. D and trimming were read from the DNA, whereas the V and J calls and clone size are those reported in that table. The sample table holds about 100,000 clones, of which around nine tenths were seen once. 3% to 5% of the sample lies in the top ten.

The data stem from a study of identifying expanded T cells in peripheral blood (dated by TCRdb to between 2017 and 2020). Context from the whole study: Separate aliquots of the same genomic DNA pool were sequenced to produce technical replicates, and four replicates were compared in pairs.

The germline V gene yields SGDLS for CDR1 and YYNGEE for CDR2. Taken from cysteine to phenylalanine, the CDR3 has 13 residues. Only CDR3 DNA remains: 39 bases, in frame from the first base. V and J lose 0 bases and 3 bases, and a span of 5 bases separates them. What the study reported, not specific to this receptor: Variance in clone template counts between two-week samples significantly increased with total template count across all healthy donors. The binomial model flagged approximately 1.3 differentially abundant clones between technical replicates but 15 to 17 over around two weeks and over 18 over around four weeks. It was expected by the authors that biological variance in healthy repertoires might increase further over much longer intervals, such as months to years. Across all healthy-donor time intervals, the beta-binomial model significantly cut both the number of clones called differentially abundant and the false-positive rate.

The source material was blood. This receptor chain uses TRBV9 and TRBJ2-3; a confident D gene designation cannot be given. The sequence derives from a person between 18 and 75 years old in good health. The DNA sequence is as follows: TGTGCCAGCAGCGTAGCTGGAACAGATACGCAGTATTTT. The resulting protein is CASSVAGTDTQYF.